Below are 22 T cell receptor beta chains sequenced from a single sample in a study of blood T cells in healthy people across ages. Then a second PCR, running roughly 6 to 12 cycles, was carried out with a sample-barcoded 5' primer and a J-beta primer mix. TCRdb reprocessed the 5' RACE reads via MiXCR and lists one record per CDR3 protein. The table lists approximately 580,000 distinct CDR3 sequences, 20% to 30% of them singletons, with around 10% in the top ten. This sample was also put to use in a study of T cells of mothers and their children.

The source material was blood. The receptors derive from a boy under 18 in good health.

This clonotype has only a few counts. This chain uses TRBV7-2 with TRBJ2-7; the D call may be TRBD1 or TRBD2 (5 bases each). This CDR3 has 15 amino acids. Trimming removed 5 bases at V and 3 bases at J, with 17 bases between. Germline lookup yields CDR1 SGHTA and CDR2 FQGNSA. The CDR3 here is CASSPGTRYGYEQYF. DNA of the CDR3: TGTGCCAGCAGCCCGGGGACCCGGTACGGCTACGAGCAGTACTTC. The variable domain in full, completed from reference TRBV7-2 and TRBJ2-7, reads GAGVSQSPSNKVTEKGKDVELRCDPISGHTALYWYRQSLGQGLEFLIYFQGNSAPDKSGLPSDRFSAERTGGSVSTLTIQRTQQEDSAVYLCASSPGTRYGYEQYFGPGTRLTVT.

The CDR3 nucleotides are TGTGCCAGCAGCGGGGGGACCCTACAGAGCTCCTACGAGCAGTACTTC. Translating it yields CASSGGTLQSSYEQYF. V usage is TRBV7-9 and J usage is TRBJ2-7; perhaps TRBD2 as D (6 bases). Germline V gene sequence: CDR1 SEHNR, CDR2 FQNEAQ (reference sequence). Trimming took off 5 bases at V and 0 bases at J, with 17 bases between the two ends. This CDR3 is 16 amino acids long.

The chain couples TRBV5-1 to TRBJ2-5, with D uncertain. CDR3 length: 13 amino acids. Germline CDR1 SGHRS, CDR2 YFSETQ. Trimming shortened V by 4 bases and J by 1 base, and 8 bases separated the two germline ends. CDR3: CASSVNSQETQYF. CDR3 nucleotides: TGCGCCAGCAGCGTGAATAGCCAAGAGACCCAGTACTTC.

This clonotype was found a few times. The gene calls are TRBV7-8 and TRBJ2-7, with D possibly being TRBD2 (5 bases). Trimming stripped 5 bases from V and 4 bases from J, with 18 bases between. The germline V gene encodes CDR1 SGHVS and CDR2 FQNEAQ. The CDR3 is made up of 15 amino acids. The CDR3 loop is CASSPTRIRGYEQYF. The DNA of the CDR3 is TGTGCCAGCAGCCCCACCCGTATCCGGGGTTACGAGCAGTACTTC.

Written as DNA, the CDR3 is TGTGCCAGCAGTGATGGTGGCGGGGGGTCAGATGAGCAGTTCTTC. Its protein product is CASSDGGGGSDEQFF. The chain uses TRBV2 and TRBJ2-5; 8 bases are a match to TRBD2. TRBJ2-1 matches the DNA end more closely, so the J call is doubtful. CDR3 length equals 15 residues. From germline, CDR1 is SNHLY and CDR2 FYNNEI.

This clonotype was observed a few times. V is TRBV10-3 and J is TRBJ2-2; tentatively, D is TRBD2 (5 bases). Germline CDR1 reads ENHRY; CDR2 reads SYGVKD. The CDR3 is 14 amino acids. The V end lost 9 bases, the J end lost 0 bases, and 11 bases lay between the germline ends. CDR3 bases: TGTGCCATTAGCGACTGGACGAACACCGGGGAGCTGTTTTTT. It translates to CAISDWTNTGELFF.

This clonotype was found many times. The rearrangement links TRBV7-6 to TRBJ2-2; TRBD2 might be the D (6 bases). V lost 1 base and J lost 2, with 17 bases in between. The CDR3 is 18 amino acids. Germline CDR1 and CDR2: SGHVS and FNYEAQ. CDR3 bases: TGTGCCAGCAGCTTAGAGATTTGGAGGGGAGGAAACACCGGGGAGCTGTTTTTT. This translates into CASSLEIWRGGNTGELFF.

The rearrangement joins TRBV7-9 to TRBJ1-2; a weak D match, TRBD1 (5 bases). V gave up 0 bases and J gave up 13 bases, with 9 bases separating them. Germline V gene data show CDR1 as SEHNR and CDR2 as FQNEAQ (reference sequence). This CDR3 contains 11 residues. DNA of the CDR3: TGTGCCAGCAGCTTAGCGGGGGAGCGCACCTTC. As protein: CASSLAGERTF.

This clonotype was seen a handful of times. CDR3 bases: TGTGCCAGCAGCCACACCACAGGCTCGTGGGAGCAGTTCTTC. Translated, it gives CASSHTTGSWEQFF. The rearrangement uses TRBV7-2 and TRBJ2-1; D perhaps matches TRBD1 (5 bases). In germline, CDR1 is SGHTA, CDR2 FQGNSA. This CDR3 region has 14 residues. Trimming cost V 5 bases and J 10 bases, with 18 bases left between them.

This chain joins TRBV6-1 and TRBJ1-1, with TRBD1 as a possible D gene (5 bases). V was trimmed by 6 bases and J by 3 bases, leaving 8 bases between them. In germline, CDR1 is MNHNS, CDR2 SASEGT. The CDR3 runs 12 residues. The chain's CDR3 is CASRAGYTEAFF. The CDR3 DNA reads TGTGCCAGCAGAGCAGGGTACACTGAAGCTTTCTTT.

This clonotype was seen a few times. The gene calls are TRBV5-1 and TRBJ2-5; 7 bases map to TRBD1. V was clipped by 1 base and J by 1 base; unmatched bases: 10. The germline V gene encodes CDR1 SGHRS and CDR2 YFSETQ. The CDR3 spans 17 residues. The CDR3 DNA sequence: TGCGCCAGCAGCTTGAGTCGCACAGGGACAGTCCAAGAGACCCAGTACTTC. Its protein is CASSLSRTGTVQETQYF.

The V call is TRBV10-3, the J call TRBJ2-2; no reliable D call. Germline-derived CDR1 and CDR2 are ENHRY and SYGVKD. The length of the CDR3 is 8 residues. V shed 11 bases and J shed 15 bases, with 10 bases lying between them. The CDR3 reads CAPSMMFF. CDR3 sequence (DNA): TGTGCCCCCTCTATGATGTTTTTT.

This clonotype was counted at least ten times. The chain is built from TRBV4-1 and TRBJ2-7; D not certain. This CDR3 has 13 residues. Germline V CDR1 and CDR2: MGHRA, YSYEKL. V was cut by 1 base and J by 4 bases, with 8 bases left in between. The CDR3 here is CASSQATSYEQYF. CDR3 nucleotides: TGCGCCAGCAGCCAAGCAACCTCATACGAGCAGTACTTC.

V is TRBV7-2 and J is TRBJ2-7, with unresolved D. The CDR3 has 14 residues. CDR1 is SGHTA and CDR2 is FQGNSA in the germline V gene. Trimming pared 1 base from V and 2 bases from J, leaving 9 bases between. CDR3: CASSLGPITYEQYF. CDR3 DNA sequence: TGTGCCAGCAGCTTAGGACCGATAACCTACGAGCAGTACTTC.

This clonotype came up a few times. This chain uses TRBV27 with TRBJ2-2, with D unresolved. Germline V gene lookup returns CDR1 MNHEY and CDR2 SMNVEV (reference sequence). CDR3 length: 16 residues. The germline V and J ends were trimmed by 6 bases and 6 bases, with 20 bases remaining between them. DNA for the CDR3: TGTGCCAGCAGGGGTGGCGGCTTGTGGCAGTCCGGGGAGCTGTTTTTT. It encodes CASRGGGLWQSGELFF.

Remarks on this clonotype: Germline and junction disagree at one end, which may indicate a read error. The V call is TRBV29-1, the J call TRBJ1-5; TRBD1 might be the D (5 bases). The CDR3 is 13 amino acids. Germline V gene sequence: CDR1 SQVTM, CDR2 ANQGSEA. The CDR3 DNA reads TGCAGCGCATCCGGGACCAAGGGCCAGCTCCAGCATTTT. Translation: CSASGTKGQLQHF.

This clonotype showed up just once. The chain joins TRBV24-1 to TRBJ2-1, with TRBD1 matching over 8 bases. The CDR3 consists of 17 residues. Trimming removed 2 bases from V and 9 bases from J; junction bases left unmatched: 14. CDR1 KGHDR and CDR2 SFDVKD come from the germline V gene. CDR3 DNA sequence: TGTGCCACCAGTGATTCAAGGACAGGGTTAACGTCTGGTGAGCAGTTCTTC. Translating gives CATSDSRTGLTSGEQFF.

The V call is TRBV6-6, the J call TRBJ1-4, with D unclear. The germline V and J ends were trimmed by 5 bases and 1 base, with 11 bases remaining between them. The CDR3 is 15 residues long. The V gene's germline CDR1 is MNHNY and CDR2 SVGAGI (reference sequence). The CDR3: CASSTQTRTNEKLFF. Here the CDR3 DNA reads TGTGCCAGCAGTACCCAGACGCGAACTAATGAAAAACTGTTTTTT.

This clonotype has only a few counts. CDR3: CAYNEQFF. The CDR3 coding sequence is TGTGCCTACAATGAGCAGTTCTTC. The chain recombines TRBV30 with TRBJ2-5, with D unresolved. The J call may be in error: the DNA end matches TRBJ2-1 better. This CDR3 is 8 amino acids long. Germline V CDR1 and CDR2: GTSNPN, SVGIG (reference sequence).

This clonotype has just a few counts. The genes are TRBV6-2 or TRBV6-3 and TRBJ2-7, with D possibly TRBD2 on 5 matching bases. The germline CDR1 and CDR2 sequences are MNHEY and SVGEGT. The length of the CDR3 is 15 residues. Deletions cut 7 bases from V and 1 base from J, with 17 bases between. The CDR3 is CASTYGVRGSYEQYF. For the CDR3, the DNA is TGTGCCAGCACCTACGGGGTTAGAGGATCCTACGAGCAGTACTTC.

There are a few counts of this clonotype. The rearrangement uses TRBV5-4 and TRBJ2-5, with TRBD1 identical over 9 bases. V was pared by 4 bases and J by 5 bases, with 12 bases of the junction left unmatched. The CDR3 length is 16 residues. The germline V gene has CDR1 SGHNT and CDR2 YYREEE (reference sequence). CDR3 protein: CASSPGFDRGAETQYF. CDR3 in DNA: TGTGCCAGCAGCCCGGGTTTCGACAGGGGGGCGGAGACCCAGTACTTC.

The genes are TRBV7-9 and TRBJ2-5; TRBD2 matches 8 bases. The better agreement between TRBJ2-7 and the DNA end casts doubt on the J call. Looked up from germline, CDR1 is SEHNR and CDR2 is FQNEAQ (reference sequence). This CDR3 region has 15 residues. This CDR3 is CASSSTSGPSYEQYF. Written as DNA, the CDR3 is TGTGCCAGCAGCAGTACTAGCGGACCATCCTACGAGCAGTACTTC.